What follows are 3 T cell receptor beta chains derived from one specimen sequenced in a study of cytomegalovirus exposure and HLA in healthy donors. Primers: 60 Vbeta forward and 13 Jbeta reverse. TCRdb's copy holds only in-frame clones and misses some; the assay was immunoSEQ multiplex PCR. Among some 110,000 clones listed, roughly four fifths were seen once. The sample taken for sequencing was PBMCs. The receptor set was obtained from a man between 60 and 75 years old in good health and CMV-seronegative.

This chain links TRBV10-3 with TRBJ2-5; D is possibly TRBD1 (6 bases). CDR1 is ENHRY, CDR2 SYGVKD, per germline. Trimming shortened V by 2 bases and J by 3 bases, and 16 bases separated the two germline ends. The CDR3 contains 16 residues. The CDR3 bases are TGTGCCATCAGTGAGGGCAACAGGGTTCGGGAAGAGACCCAGTACTTC. Protein product: CAISEGNRVREETQYF.

This sequence joins TRBV5-1 and TRBJ2-7; TRBD1 matches 11 bases. Germline lookup yields CDR1 SGHRS and CDR2 YFSETQ. The junction had 9 bases not matched to a gene; V was cut back by 3 bases and J by 7 bases. The CDR3 has 15 residues. CDR3 sequence (DNA): TGCGCCAGCAGCTCGGGACAGGGGGAAGGTCAAGAGCAGTACTTC. Its translation: CASSSGQGEGQEQYF.

The chain has TRBV4-1 and TRBJ2-7; TRBD1 is a possible D gene (6 bases). This CDR3 spans 14 amino acids. Germline assignment: CDR1 MGHRA and CDR2 YSYEKL. Trimming removed 1 base from V and 0 bases from J, with 7 bases in between. CDR3 loop: CASSQGTDSYEQYV. The CDR3 bases are TGCGCCAGCAGCCAAGGGACAGACTCCTACGAGCAGTACGTC.